Each of the 2 T cell receptor beta chains below was sequenced from the same sample in a study of tumor-infiltrating lymphocytes in primary liver carcinoma. Researchers generated TCR beta cDNA from approximately 500 ng of total RNA, relying on a constant-region primer. Three rounds of nested multiplex PCR with slightly modified ARM-PCR produced TCR beta libraries. A C-beta reverse primer and TRBV1-TRBV30 forward primers served in each of the first two PCR rounds, at about 10 cycles apiece. TCRdb ran MiXCR on the multiplex PCR reads and lists one entry per CDR3 protein. The data contain about 99,000 distinct CDR3 sequences, over 55% of them singletons. It was from roughly 20-30 mg of unsorted bulk tissue that RNA and DNA were co-extracted. The sequenced sample consisted of liver tumor tissue from sampling region 5. Subset given: tumor region T5, tumor centre. The receptor set was obtained from a woman aged 55-69 years with primary liver carcinoma and hepatitis B virus infection.

This clonotype appeared a few times. The chain has TRBV24-1 and TRBJ1-1; 7 bases agree with TRBD1. The CDR3 runs 14 residues. The germline V gene has CDR1 KGHDR and CDR2 SFDVKD. J lost 7 bases, V lost 3 bases, and 7 bases had no gene match. The CDR3 bases are TGTGCCACCAGTGATCCCTACAGGGGTAATGAAGCTTTCTTT. Encoded protein: CATSDPYRGNEAFF.

The sample holds many counts of this clonotype. The chain has TRBV5-1 and TRBJ2-3; perhaps D is TRBD1 or TRBD2 (5 bases each). The CDR3 spans 14 residues. From germline, CDR1 is SGHRS and CDR2 YFSETQ. V shed 1 base and J shed 6 bases, with 12 bases lying between them. CDR3 DNA: TGCGCCAGCAGCTTGTCGGGGCTTAGTGATACGCAGTATTTT. It is translated as CASSLSGLSDTQYF.